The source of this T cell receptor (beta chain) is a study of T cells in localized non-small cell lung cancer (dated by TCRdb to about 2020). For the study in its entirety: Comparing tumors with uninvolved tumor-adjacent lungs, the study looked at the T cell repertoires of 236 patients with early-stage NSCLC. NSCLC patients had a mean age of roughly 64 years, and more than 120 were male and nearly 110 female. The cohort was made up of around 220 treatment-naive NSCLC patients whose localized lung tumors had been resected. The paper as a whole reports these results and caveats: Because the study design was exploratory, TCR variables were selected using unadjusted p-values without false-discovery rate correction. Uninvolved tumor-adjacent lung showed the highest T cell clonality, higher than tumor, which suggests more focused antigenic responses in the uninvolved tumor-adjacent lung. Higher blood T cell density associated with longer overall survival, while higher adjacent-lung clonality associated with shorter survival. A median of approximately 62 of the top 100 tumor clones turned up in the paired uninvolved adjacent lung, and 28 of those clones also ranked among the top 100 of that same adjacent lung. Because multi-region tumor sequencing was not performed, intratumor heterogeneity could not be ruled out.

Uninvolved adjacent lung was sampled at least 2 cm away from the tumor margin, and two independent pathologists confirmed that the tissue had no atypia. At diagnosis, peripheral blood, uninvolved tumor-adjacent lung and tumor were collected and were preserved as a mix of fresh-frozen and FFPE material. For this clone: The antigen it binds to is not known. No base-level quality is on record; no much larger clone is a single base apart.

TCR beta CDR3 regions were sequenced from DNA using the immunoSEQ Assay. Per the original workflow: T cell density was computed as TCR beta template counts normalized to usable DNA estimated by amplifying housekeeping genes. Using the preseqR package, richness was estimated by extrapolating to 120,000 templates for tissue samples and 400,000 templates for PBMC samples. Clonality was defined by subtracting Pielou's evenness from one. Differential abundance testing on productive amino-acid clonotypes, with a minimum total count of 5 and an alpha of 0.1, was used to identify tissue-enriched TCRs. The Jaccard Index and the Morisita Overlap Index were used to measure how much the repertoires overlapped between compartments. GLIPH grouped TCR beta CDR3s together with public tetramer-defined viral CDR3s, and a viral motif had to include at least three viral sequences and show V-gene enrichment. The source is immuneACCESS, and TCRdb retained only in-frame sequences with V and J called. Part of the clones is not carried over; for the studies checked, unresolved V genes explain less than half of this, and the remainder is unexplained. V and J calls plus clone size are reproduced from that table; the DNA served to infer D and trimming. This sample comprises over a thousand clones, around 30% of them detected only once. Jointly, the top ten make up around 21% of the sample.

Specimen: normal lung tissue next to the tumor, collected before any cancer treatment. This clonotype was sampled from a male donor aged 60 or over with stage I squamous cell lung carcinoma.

The nucleotide sequence reads TGTGCCAGCACCCCCCTCGTAGGGAGGGTCTCCTACGAGCAGTACTTC. It codes for CASTPLVGRVSYEQYF. The V and J genes are TRBV7-5 and TRBJ2-7; the DNA was not compared with TRBD2, the D call given in the table. TRBV7-5 constitutes a pseudogene. From cysteine to phenylalanine, the CDR3 is 16 amino acids long. CDR3 DNA only is kept here, 48 bases in frame from base 1.